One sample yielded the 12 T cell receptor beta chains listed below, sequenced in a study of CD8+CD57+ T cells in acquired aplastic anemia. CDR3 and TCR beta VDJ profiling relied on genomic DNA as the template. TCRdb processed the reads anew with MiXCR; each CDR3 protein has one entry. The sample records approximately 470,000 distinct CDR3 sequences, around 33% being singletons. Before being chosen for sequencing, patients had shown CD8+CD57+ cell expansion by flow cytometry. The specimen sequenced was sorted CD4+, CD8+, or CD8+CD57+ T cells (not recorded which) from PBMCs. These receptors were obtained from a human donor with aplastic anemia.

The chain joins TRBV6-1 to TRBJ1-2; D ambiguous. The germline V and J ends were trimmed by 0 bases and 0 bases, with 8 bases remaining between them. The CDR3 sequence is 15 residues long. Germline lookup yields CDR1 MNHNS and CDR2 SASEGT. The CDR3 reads CASSEAWNTNYGYTF. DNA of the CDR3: TGTGCCAGCAGTGAAGCGTGGAATACTAACTATGGCTACACCTTC.

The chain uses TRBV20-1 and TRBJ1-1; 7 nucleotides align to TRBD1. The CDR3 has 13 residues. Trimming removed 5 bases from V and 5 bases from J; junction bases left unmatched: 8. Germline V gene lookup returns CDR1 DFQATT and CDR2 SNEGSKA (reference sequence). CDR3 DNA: TGCAGTGCTCTACTTACAGGGGAGACTGAAGCTTTCTTT. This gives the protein CSALLTGETEAFF.

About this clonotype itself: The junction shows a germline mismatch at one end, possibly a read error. CDR3 DNA sequence: TGCAGTGCTGGAACTAGCGGGGGGTTGTTTTATTATGTGTTC. This codes for CSAGTSGGLFYYVF. The V gene is TRBV20-1, the J gene TRBJ2-1; 12 bases fit TRBD2. The CDR3 extends over 14 amino acids. Germline CDR1 is DFQATT and CDR2 is SNEGSKA (reference sequence).

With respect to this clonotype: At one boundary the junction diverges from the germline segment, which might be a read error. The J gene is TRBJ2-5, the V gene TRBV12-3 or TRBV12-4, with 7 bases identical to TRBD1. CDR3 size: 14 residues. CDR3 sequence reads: CASSLEGQAPTQYF. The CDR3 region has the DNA TGTGCCAGCAGCTTAGAAGGACAGGCCCCGACCCAGTACTTC.

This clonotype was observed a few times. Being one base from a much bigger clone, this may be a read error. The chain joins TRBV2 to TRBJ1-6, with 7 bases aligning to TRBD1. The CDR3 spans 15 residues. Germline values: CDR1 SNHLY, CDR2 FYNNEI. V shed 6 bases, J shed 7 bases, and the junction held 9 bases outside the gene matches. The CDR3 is CASSTETGYNSPLHF. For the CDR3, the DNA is TGTGCCAGCAGCACCGAGACAGGGTACAATTCACCCCTCCACTTT. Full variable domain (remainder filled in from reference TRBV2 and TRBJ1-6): EPEVTQTPSHQVTQMGQEVILRCVPISNHLYFYWYRQILGQKVEFLVSFYNNEISEKSEIFDDQFSVERPDGSNFTLKIRSTKLEDSAMYFCASSTETGYNSPLHFGNGTRLTVT.

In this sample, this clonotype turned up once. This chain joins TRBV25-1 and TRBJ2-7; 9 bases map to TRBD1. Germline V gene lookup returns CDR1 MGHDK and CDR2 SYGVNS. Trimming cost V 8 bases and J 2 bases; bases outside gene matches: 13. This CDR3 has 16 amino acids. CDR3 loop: CASGHEGGQGPYEQYF. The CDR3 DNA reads TGTGCCAGCGGCCACGAGGGAGGACAGGGGCCCTACGAGCAGTACTTC.

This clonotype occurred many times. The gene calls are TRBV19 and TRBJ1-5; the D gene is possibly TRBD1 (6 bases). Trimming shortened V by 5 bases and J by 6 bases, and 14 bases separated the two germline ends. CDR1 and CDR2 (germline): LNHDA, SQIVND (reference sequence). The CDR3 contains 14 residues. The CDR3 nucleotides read TGTGCCAGTAGTTTTTTGGGGGCGGGTCAGCCCCAGCATTTT. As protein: CASSFLGAGQPQHF.

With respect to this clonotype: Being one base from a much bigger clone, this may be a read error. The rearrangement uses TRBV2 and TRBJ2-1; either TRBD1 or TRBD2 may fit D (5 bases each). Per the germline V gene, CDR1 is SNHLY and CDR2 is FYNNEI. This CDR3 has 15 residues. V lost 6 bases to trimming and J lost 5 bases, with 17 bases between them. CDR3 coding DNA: TGTGCCAGCAGGGACCGGGACGGCCAACACAATGAGCAGTTCTTC. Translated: CASRDRDGQHNEQFF.

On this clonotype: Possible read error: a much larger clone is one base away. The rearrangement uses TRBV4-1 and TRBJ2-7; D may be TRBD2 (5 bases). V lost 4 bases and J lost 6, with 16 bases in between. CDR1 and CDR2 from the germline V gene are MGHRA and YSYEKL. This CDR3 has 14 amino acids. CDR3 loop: CASSRALVVGEQYF. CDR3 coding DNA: TGCGCCAGCAGCCGAGCACTAGTAGTCGGCGAGCAGTACTTC.

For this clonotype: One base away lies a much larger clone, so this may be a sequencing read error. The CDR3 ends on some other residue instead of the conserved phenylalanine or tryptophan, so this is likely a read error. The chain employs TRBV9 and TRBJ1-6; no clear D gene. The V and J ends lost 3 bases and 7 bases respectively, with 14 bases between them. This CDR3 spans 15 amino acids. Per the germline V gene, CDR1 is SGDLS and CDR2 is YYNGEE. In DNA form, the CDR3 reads TGTGCCAGCAGCGCTCGGGTAGACCCGAATTCACCCCTCCACCTT. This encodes CASSARVDPNSPLHL.

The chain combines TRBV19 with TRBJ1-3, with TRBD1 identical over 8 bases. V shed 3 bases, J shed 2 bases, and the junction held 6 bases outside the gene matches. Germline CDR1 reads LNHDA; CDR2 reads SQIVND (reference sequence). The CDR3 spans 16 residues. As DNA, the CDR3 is TGTGCCAGTAGTATGGACGGGGGACAGGCTGGAAACACCATATATTTT. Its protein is CASSMDGGQAGNTIYF. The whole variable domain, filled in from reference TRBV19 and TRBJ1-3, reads DGGITQSPKYLFRKEGQNVTLSCEQNLNHDAMYWYRQDPGQGLRLIYYSQIVNDFQKGDIAEGYSVSREKKESFPLTVTSAQKNPTAFYLCASSMDGGQAGNTIYFGEGSWLTVV.

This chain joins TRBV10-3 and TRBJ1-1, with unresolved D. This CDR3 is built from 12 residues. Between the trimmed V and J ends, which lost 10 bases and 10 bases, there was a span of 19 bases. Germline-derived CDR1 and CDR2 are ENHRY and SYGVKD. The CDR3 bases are TGTGCCAGCAAGCCGGGAGGGATCGGAGCTTTCTTT. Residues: CASKPGGIGAFF.